Reported below is one T cell receptor (beta chain). This CDR3 is built from 16 residues. Germline V gives CDR1 MNHEY, CDR2 SVGAGI. The data derive from a study of T cells expressing NK-cell markers. TCRdb derives one entry per CDR3 protein from the 5' RACE reads, leaving out DNA. Its table records about 460,000 distinct CDR3 sequences. The chain joins TRBV6-5 to TRBJ2-1; TCRdb's assignment of TRBD2 cannot be checked, as there is no DNA. Input material: blood T cells: a sorted CD56 or NKG2C T cell subset, CD4+ or CD8+ T cells, or bulk PBMC T cells (not recorded which). The TCR was taken from a woman aged 45-65 years in good health. CDR3 sequence: CASSYSPGLTYNEQFF.